Following are 16 T cell receptor beta chains from one sample sequenced in a study of T cells in Graves' hyperthyroidism and ophthalmopathy. RNA transcripts served as the template for amplifying TCR beta CDR3 regions. Researchers ran a first-round RT-PCR on the TCR CDR3 using the HTBI primer set. TCRdb re-called the multiplex PCR reads through MiXCR, storing one row per CDR3 protein. This table holds roughly 510,000 distinct CDR3 sequences, around 20% found once. Material for sequencing was blood. Source of these receptors: a man between 18 and 29 years old with Graves' hyperthyroidism.

This chain joins TRBV7-2 and TRBJ2-7, with TRBD2 identical over 11 bases. The CDR3 length is 16 residues. Trimming cost V 3 bases and J 4 bases; bases outside gene matches: 8. The germline V gene encodes CDR1 SGHTA and CDR2 FQGNSA. In DNA, the CDR3 is TGTGCCAGCAGCTTCAGCCTGACTAGCGGGATATACGAGCAGTACTTC. Amino acids: CASSFSLTSGIYEQYF.

This clonotype was detected many times. The chain carries TRBV28 and TRBJ1-2, with a weak D call TRBD1 (5 bases). This CDR3 has 13 amino acids. From germline, CDR1 is MDHEN and CDR2 SYDVKM. V lost 6 bases and J lost 5, with 13 bases in between. Here the CDR3 reads CASRLQEVYGYTF. CDR3 coding DNA: TGTGCCAGCAGATTACAGGAGGTTTATGGCTACACCTTC.

The chain uses TRBV6-5 and TRBJ1-6; maybe TRBD1 (6 bases). V was pared by 3 bases and J by 8 bases, with 11 bases between. This CDR3 has 14 residues. Germline CDR1 MNHEY, CDR2 SVGAGI. CDR3 protein: CASSYQDSHSPLHF. CDR3 DNA: TGTGCCAGCAGTTATCAGGACAGCCATTCACCCCTCCACTTT.

This rearrangement joins TRBV10-3 to TRBJ2-2; weak D call: TRBD2 (6 bases). Between the trimmed V and J ends, which lost 6 bases and 4 bases, there was a span of 18 bases. Per the germline V gene, CDR1 is ENHRY and CDR2 is SYGVKD. This CDR3 is 16 amino acids long. The CDR3 DNA reads TGTGCCATCAGGCCCGGGAGATTCGGTGGCACCGGGGAGCTGTTTTTT. Its translation: CAIRPGRFGGTGELFF.

In its sample, this clonotype was seen many times. V and J are TRBV25-1 and TRBJ1-2; the D is unclear. Trimming removed 5 bases at V and 7 bases at J, with 17 bases between. The CDR3 runs to 14 residues. Germline V gene lookup returns CDR1 MGHDK and CDR2 SYGVNS. The DNA for the CDR3 is TGTGCCAGCAGTCCAATAAAGGAACTTGGTGGCTACACCTTC. It specifies CASSPIKELGGYTF.

Regarding this clonotype: The junction departs from germline at one end; a sequencing error may be responsible. This chain joins TRBV27 and TRBJ2-7, with TRBD1 identical over 8 bases. The CDR3 spans 14 residues. Germline CDR1 reads MNHEY; CDR2 reads SMNVEV (reference sequence). The CDR3 region has the DNA TGTGTCAGCAGTGACGGACAGGGCTTCTACGAGCAGTACTTC. Translating it yields CVSSDGQGFYEQYF.

This clonotype was counted many times. J is TRBJ2-7 and V is TRBV12-3 or TRBV12-4, with D possibly TRBD1 on 6 matching bases. The length of the CDR3 is 14 residues. Trimming pared 7 bases from V and 0 bases from J, leaving 13 bases between. The CDR3 reads CASNPQGFSYEQYF. The CDR3 nucleotides read TGTGCCAGCAACCCACAGGGCTTCTCCTACGAGCAGTACTTC.

This clonotype has at least ten counts. This rearrangement joins TRBV5-4 to TRBJ1-1; no firm D call. Per the germline V gene, CDR1 is SGHNT and CDR2 is YYREEE (reference sequence). The CDR3 contains 13 residues. Trimming left V 6 bases short and J 0 bases short, with 9 bases between. The CDR3 DNA sequence: TGTGCCAGCACCGATGTGATGAACACTGAAGCTTTCTTT. Translation: CASTDVMNTEAFF. Full variable domain (missing parts from reference TRBV5-4 and TRBJ1-1): ETGVTQSPTHLIKTRGQQVTLRCSSQSGHNTVSWYQQALGQGPQFIFQYYREEENGRGNFPPRFSGLQFPNYSSELNVNALELDDSALYLCASTDVMNTEAFFGQGTRLTVV.

Ten or more counts support this clonotype. The J gene is TRBJ2-5, the V gene TRBV28; D perhaps matches TRBD1 (6 bases). Trimming took off 6 bases at V and 1 base at J, with 18 bases between the two ends. There are 16 residues in the CDR3. CDR1 and CDR2 (germline): MDHEN, SYDVKM. The CDR3 DNA sequence: TGTGCCAGCAGGTCCCATGGGGGCATTGGCCAAGAGACCCAGTACTTC. Translated, it gives CASRSHGGIGQETQYF.

The J gene is TRBJ1-1, the V gene TRBV4-2; perhaps TRBD1 as D (6 bases). Per germline, CDR1 LGHNA and CDR2 YNFKEQ. This CDR3 is 16 amino acids long. The ends were cut back, 4 bases at V and 1 base at J, with 16 bases in the middle. The DNA of the CDR3 is TGTGCCAGCAGCCCCCCGGGGGGCCGACGGAACACTGAAGCTTTCTTT. Encoded protein: CASSPPGGRRNTEAFF.

This clonotype was recorded many times. The chain has TRBV29-1 and TRBJ2-5; 7 bases are a match to TRBD2. V was pared by 5 bases and J by 5 bases, with 8 bases of the junction left unmatched. The CDR3 spans 13 residues. Germline V lookup: CDR1 SQVTM, CDR2 ANQGSEA. CDR3 residues: CSVPRGGGETQYF. CDR3 nucleotide sequence: TGCAGCGTTCCTCGCGGGGGAGGTGAGACCCAGTACTTC.

About this clonotype: A clone one base away is much larger, so this may be a read error. The J gene is TRBJ1-2, the V gene TRBV6-5, with D tentatively TRBD1 (5 bases). The CDR3 is made up of 14 amino acids. Germline V gives CDR1 MNHEY, CDR2 SVGAGI. The CDR3: CASSYSAAPRGYSF. CDR3 sequence (DNA): TGTGCCAGCAGTTACTCGGCGGCCCCTAGGGGCTACAGCTTC.

A few counts support this clonotype. The CDR3 sequence: CASSPPGQGVLDGYTF. The CDR3 DNA follows: TGTGCCAGCAGTCCCCCCGGACAGGGAGTTTTGGATGGCTACACCTTC. This rearrangement joins TRBV12-3 or TRBV12-4 to TRBJ1-2; 8 positions agree with TRBD1. The CDR3 has 16 residues. V gave up 5 bases and J gave up 6 bases; unmatched junction bases: 14.

This clonotype was counted at least ten times. The J gene is TRBJ2-7, the V gene TRBV6-1; D might be TRBD2 (5 bases). Per germline, CDR1 MNHNS and CDR2 SASEGT. Trimming took off 7 bases at V and 4 bases at J, with 20 bases between the two ends. The length of the CDR3 is 15 residues. This chain's CDR3 is CASTSRPGDFYEQYF. In nucleotides, the CDR3 is TGTGCCAGCACCTCTAGACCCGGGGATTTTTACGAGCAGTACTTC.

Only a few counts were recorded for this clonotype. V and J are TRBV27 and TRBJ2-2; 15 bases are shared with TRBD2. Germline CDR1 reads MNHEY; CDR2 reads SMNVEV (reference sequence). This CDR3 has 19 amino acids. V dropped 7 bases and J dropped 3; count of bases not matched to a gene: 12. CDR3 amino acids: CASTDPGLAGGRDTGELFF. The CDR3 DNA follows: TGTGCCAGCACCGACCCCGGACTAGCGGGGGGGCGGGACACCGGGGAGCTGTTTTTT.

The chain combines TRBV2 with TRBJ2-7; D not certain. V lost 7 bases to trimming and J lost 3 bases, with 13 bases between them. Germline lookup yields CDR1 SNHLY and CDR2 FYNNEI. The CDR3 runs 13 residues. The CDR3 DNA reads as TGTGCCAGCATCCAAGTGGTGAACTACGAGCAGTACTTC. Translating it yields CASIQVVNYEQYF.